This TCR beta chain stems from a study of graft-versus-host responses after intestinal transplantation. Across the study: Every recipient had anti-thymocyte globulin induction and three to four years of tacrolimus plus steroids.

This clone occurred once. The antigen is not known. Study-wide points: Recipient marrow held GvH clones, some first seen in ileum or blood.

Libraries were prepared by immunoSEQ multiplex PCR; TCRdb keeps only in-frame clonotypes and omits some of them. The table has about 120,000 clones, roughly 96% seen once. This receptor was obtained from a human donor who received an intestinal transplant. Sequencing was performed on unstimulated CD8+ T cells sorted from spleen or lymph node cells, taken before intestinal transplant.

Here the CDR3 DNA reads TGTGCCAGCAGAGGGGACCTTCAGGGGATCACAGATACGCAGTATTTT. It translates to CASRGDLQGITDTQYF. The V and J genes are TRBV28 and TRBJ2-3; TRBD1 might be the D (6 bases). In germline, CDR1 is MDHEN, CDR2 SYDVKM. Trimming removed 6 bases from V and 2 bases from J, with 18 bases in between. The CDR3 totals 16 residues.